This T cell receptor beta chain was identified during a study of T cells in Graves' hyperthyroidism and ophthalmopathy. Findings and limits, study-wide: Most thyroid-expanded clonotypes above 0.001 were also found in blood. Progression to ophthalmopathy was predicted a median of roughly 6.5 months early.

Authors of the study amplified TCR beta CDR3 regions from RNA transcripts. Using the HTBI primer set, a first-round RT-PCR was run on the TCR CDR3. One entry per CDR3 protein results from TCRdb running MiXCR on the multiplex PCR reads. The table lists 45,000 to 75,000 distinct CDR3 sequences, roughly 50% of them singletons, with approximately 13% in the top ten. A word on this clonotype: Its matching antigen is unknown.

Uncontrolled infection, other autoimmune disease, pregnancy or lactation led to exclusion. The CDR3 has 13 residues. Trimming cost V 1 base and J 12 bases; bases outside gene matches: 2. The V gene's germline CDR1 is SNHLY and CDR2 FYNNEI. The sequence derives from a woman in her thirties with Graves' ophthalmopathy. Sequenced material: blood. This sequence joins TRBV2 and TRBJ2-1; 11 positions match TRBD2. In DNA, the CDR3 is TGTGCCAGCAGTGAAGGGCTAGCGGGAGGGCAGTTCTTC. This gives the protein CASSEGLAGGQFF.